Listed below are T cell receptor beta chains from one sample, sequenced in a study of response to subunit inactivated influenza vaccine. TCRdb used MiXCR to reprocess the RT-PCR reads, holding one entry per CDR3 protein. The profile covers roughly 570,000 distinct CDR3 sequences, with 14% appearing a single time and more than 9.5% taken by the ten largest. The input for sequencing was PBMCs from blood, taken 11 to 12 days after vaccination. All receptors come from a man aged 45-65 years who received an inactivated influenza vaccine. CDR3s leave out the opening cysteine and the closing phenylalanine or tryptophan.

J: TRBJ2-5
V: TRBV7-2
CDR3: ASILTRGETQY

J: TRBJ2-1
V: TRBV20-1
CDR3: SARDSRNPYNEQF

J: TRBJ1-5
V: TRBV24-1
CDR3: ATSDGAYSNQPQH

J: TRBJ2-7
V: TRBV5-1
CDR3: ASSYGQGAGYEQY

J: TRBJ2-1
V: TRBV7-9
CDR3: ASSWGQGADNEQF

J: TRBJ1-3
V: TRBV12-3/TRBV12-4
CDR3: ASRGDSKSSGNTIY

J: TRBJ2-7
V: TRBV6-1
CDR3: ASSPSVRGKGSEQY

J: TRBJ1-1
V: TRBV5-1
CDR3: ASSLSLSDRDPTEAF

J: TRBJ2-3
V: TRBV9
CDR3: ASSVGGHFTDTQY

J: TRBJ2-4
V: TRBV10-3
CDR3: AISESGSILAKNIQY

J: TRBJ2-1
V: TRBV5-6
CDR3: ASSYITGLEQF

J: TRBJ2-7
V: TRBV6-2/TRBV6-3
CDR3: ASSSDRALYEQY

J: TRBJ2-3
V: TRBV4-1
CDR3: ASSPDREQFGTDTQY

J: TRBJ1-5
V: TRBV6-1
CDR3: ASSVRQTRSQPQH

J: TRBJ2-1
V: TRBV6-5
CDR3: ASSLSIAGRYNEQF

J: TRBJ2-7
V: TRBV18
CDR3: ASSLGTGGFEQY

J: TRBJ1-5
V: TRBV29-1
CDR3: SVSQGNSNQPQH

J: TRBJ2-7
V: TRBV4-1
CDR3: ASSPVAGGSHYEQY

J: TRBJ2-1
V: TRBV5-1
CDR3: ASSPGTGAPNEQF

J: TRBJ2-7
V: TRBV29-1
CDR3: SVEDRGGVRPFCEQY

J: TRBJ2-1
V: TRBV6-5
CDR3: ASSYQALYNEQF

J: TRBJ2-1
V: TRBV7-2
CDR3: ASSLGWRGSYNEQF

J: TRBJ1-1
V: TRBV5-4
CDR3: ASSHLTGTEAF

J: TRBJ2-1
V: TRBV6-1
CDR3: ASSSRPGLSYNEQF

J: TRBJ2-2
V: TRBV24-1
CDR3: ATSDFTNTGELF

J: TRBJ2-7
V: TRBV25-1
CDR3: ASSEYSSTGEQY

J: TRBJ2-7
V: TRBV6-5
CDR3: ASSYWGSSYEQY

J: TRBJ1-1
V: TRBV7-2
CDR3: ASSLEGTVPSTEAF

J: TRBJ2-3
V: TRBV29-1
CDR3: SVPRQGAGTQY

J: TRBJ2-7
V: TRBV5-1
CDR3: ASSLAGYRYEQY

J: TRBJ2-2
V: TRBV7-2
CDR3: ASSPQAGTGELF

J: TRBJ1-3
V: TRBV7-9
CDR3: ASSDTASSGNTIY

J: TRBJ2-3
V: TRBV11-2
CDR3: ASSSDPSARWGTDTQY

J: TRBJ2-7
V: TRBV7-2
CDR3: ASSWAGSSYEQY

J: TRBJ2-3
V: TRBV6-5
CDR3: ASSSGLAGLIHRTDTQY

J: TRBJ2-1
V: TRBV6-5
CDR3: ASSYSGTGFGNEQF

J: TRBJ2-2
V: TRBV2
CDR3: ASSRDREGELF

J: TRBJ2-7
V: TRBV7-2
CDR3: ASSLLSSGAYEQY

J: TRBJ2-7
V: TRBV29-1
CDR3: SVVRDRSSYEQY

J: TRBJ2-2
V: TRBV5-6
CDR3: ASRERGFTGELF

J: TRBJ2-7
V: TRBV20-1
CDR3: SARVSLTIDEQY

J: TRBJ2-3
V: TRBV10-3
CDR3: AISELTSASTDTQY

J: TRBJ2-7
V: TRBV6-2/TRBV6-3
CDR3: ASSLTGGHSYEQY

J: TRBJ2-7
V: TRBV7-9
CDR3: ASSPQGARNEQY

J: TRBJ2-5
V: TRBV7-2
CDR3: ASSLAQKTQY

J: TRBJ2-5
V: TRBV11-2
CDR3: ASSPGQQGTQY

J: TRBJ2-6
V: TRBV6-5
CDR3: ASSYVGFSGANVLT

J: TRBJ2-7
V: TRBV6-6
CDR3: ASSSGQGEQY

J: TRBJ2-7
V: TRBV12-3/TRBV12-4
CDR3: ASSPGPLYEQY

J: TRBJ2-2
V: TRBV5-1
CDR3: ASSRGRGNTGELF

J: TRBJ2-3
V: TRBV7-2
CDR3: ASIRDSGLQGRSD

J: TRBJ1-3
V: TRBV20-1
CDR3: SASPTLGNTIY

J: TRBJ1-1
V: TRBV7-8
CDR3: ASSLGDRGTGTEAF

J: TRBJ2-7
V: TRBV30
CDR3: AWSPTSGGYEQY

J: TRBJ2-1
V: TRBV5-1
CDR3: ASSSRQGGNEQF

J: TRBJ1-5
V: TRBV15
CDR3: ATSEMGDSNQPQH

J: TRBJ2-3
V: TRBV10-3
CDR3: AIRRDRGRTDTQY

J: TRBJ2-7
V: TRBV10-3
CDR3: AISESGRAFYEQY

J: TRBJ2-1
V: TRBV29-1
CDR3: SVVGQGAPGGQF